Listed below are T cell receptor beta chains from one sample, sequenced in a study of blood T cell repertoires in COVID-19. The method was immunoSEQ multiplex PCR; TCRdb's version includes in-frame clones alone and lacks a portion of them. The sample consists of some 130,000 clones, roughly 84% of them appearing once. The sequencing sample was made of PBMCs or T cells enriched from blood (not recorded which). The source is a man in his forties with acute COVID-19. CDR3s include the opening cysteine and the closing phenylalanine or tryptophan. D genes are given only for firm matches.

D	length	V	J	CDR3	DNA
TRBD1	14	TRBV18	TRBJ1-1	CASSPRRGLTEAFF	TGTGCCAGCTCTCCTCGCAGGGGGCTTACTGAAGCTTTCTTT
TRBD1	15	TRBV5-1	TRBJ2-3	CASSLLQGAPDTQYF	TGCGCCAGCAGCTTGTTACAGGGGGCTCCAGATACGCAGTATTTT
-	14	TRBV2	TRBJ2-1	CASKDGATDNEQFF	TGTGCCAGCAAAGATGGGGCAACGGACAATGAGCAGTTCTTC
TRBD2	15	TRBV7-9	TRBJ2-1	CASSSRERGYNEQFF	TGTGCCAGCAGCTCGAGGGAGCGGGGTTACAATGAGCAGTTCTTC
TRBD2	18	TRBV7-2	TRBJ2-2	CASSLEGSGGAWTGELFF	TGTGCCAGCAGCTTAGAGGGTAGCGGGGGGGCCTGGACCGGGGAGCTGTTTTTT
-	14	TRBV7-6	TRBJ2-1	CASSLDPGKGEQFF	TGTGCCAGCAGCTTAGACCCAGGGAAGGGTGAGCAGTTCTTC
-	13	TRBV11-3	TRBJ1-1	CASSPSGNTEAFF	TGTGCCAGCAGCCCTAGTGGGAACACTGAAGCTTTCTTT
-	15	TRBV7-2	TRBJ2-5	CASSTEGLASETQYF	TGTGCCAGCAGCACCGAAGGCCTAGCTTCCGAGACCCAGTACTTC
TRBD1	17	TRBV5-1	TRBJ1-3	CASSLEGAGRTGNTIYF	TGCGCCAGCAGCTTGGAGGGGGCAGGGAGGACTGGAAACACCATATATTTT
-	14	TRBV27	TRBJ2-1	CASSRRFYDNEQFF	TGTGCCAGCAGTCGGAGGTTTTATGACAATGAGCAGTTCTTC
-	11	TRBV11-2	TRBJ2-5	CASSLAETQYF	TGTGCCAGCAGCTTAGCGGAGACCCAGTACTTC